This T cell receptor beta chain was captured in a study of T cells after yellow fever vaccination. This clonotype occurred a few times. One entry per CDR3 protein results from TCRdb running MiXCR on the 5' RACE reads. This sample yields roughly 250,000 distinct CDR3 sequences, of which roughly 13% are seen a single time; 0.45% to 0.65% belongs to the top ten. V lost 4 bases, J lost 5 bases, and 12 bases lay in between. CDR1 is LGHDT, CDR2 YNNKEL, per germline (reference sequence). CDR3 length: 14 residues. The V gene is TRBV3-1, the J gene TRBJ2-1, with D unclear. This TCR derives from a man between 25 and 39 years old who received the YFV17D yellow fever vaccine. The material was CD4+ T cells sorted from PBMCs, obtained 45 days after the yellow fever booster vaccination. CDR3 nucleotide sequence: TGTGCCAGCAGCCCCTGGGGAACGAACAATGAGCAGTTCTTC. Protein sequence: CASSPWGTNNEQFF.